This T cell receptor (beta chain) was recovered during a study of T cells in Graves' hyperthyroidism and ophthalmopathy. CDR1 is MNHEY and CDR2 is SMNVEV in the germline V gene (reference sequence). Trimming shortened V by 2 bases and J by 3 bases, and 14 bases separated the two germline ends. CDR3 length: 15 residues. The TCR beta CDR3 regions underwent amplification using RNA transcripts as the source. The HTBI set primed first-round TCR CDR3 RT-PCR. Each CDR3 protein gets one entry after TCRdb re-called the multiplex PCR reads with MiXCR. This sample carries around 35,000 distinct CDR3 sequences, 50% to 55% of them seen once, and the ten largest clones take roughly 16%. Study observations and caveats: A 13 V-J signature model discriminated ophthalmopathy versus stable hyperthyroidism.

This clonotype was seen ten or more times. The antigen is unknown. This receptor was taken from a man between 35 and 55 years old with Graves' ophthalmopathy. The rearrangement links TRBV27 to TRBJ2-7; D remains ambiguous. The sequencing input was blood. In nucleotides, the CDR3 is TGTGCCAGCAGTTTAAACCGCATTATAGTCTACGAGCAGTACTTC. Translated, it gives CASSLNRIIVYEQYF.